The clone carrying this T cell receptor beta chain came up a few times. Sequencing used immunoSEQ multiplex PCR; TCRdb keeps in-frame clones, though not all of them. Seen here are roughly 110,000 clones, approximately 81% observed once, and the top ten hold about 3.6%. The CDR3 runs to 15 residues. Trimming left V 2 bases short and J 4 bases short, with 14 bases between. Germline-derived CDR1 and CDR2 are SQVTM and ANQGSEA. The sample comes from a study of blood T cell repertoires in COVID-19. The overall study: Acute-phase and convalescent COVID-19 samples originated in the United States, Italy and Spain. The analysed material was cDNA or gDNA that came from T cells, B-cell-depleted T cells, or PBMCs.

The sample was peripheral blood. V usage is TRBV29-1 and J usage is TRBJ1-4; D might be TRBD1 (6 bases). This clonotype originated in a man between 40 and 49 years old with acute or convalescent COVID-19. CDR3 protein: CSVEIPGHRNEKLFF. The CDR3 DNA follows: TGCAGCGTTGAAATACCGGGACACCGTAATGAAAAACTGTTTTTT.